One sample yielded the 20 T cell receptor beta chains listed below, sequenced in a study of shared clonotypes between healthy human individuals. TCRdb keeps only in-frame clones here, not all; method: immunoSEQ multiplex PCR. The table includes fewer than 1.4 million clones, around 78% detected once. The specimen sequenced was memory CD4+ T cells from PBMCs. The subset is: CD45RA-negative fraction. Source of these receptors: a man between 18 and 35 years old in good health. Some clones in this sample may be carry-over from other donors' samples.

The chain uses TRBV19 and TRBJ2-1, with no clear D. V lost 3 bases and J lost 8, with 17 bases in between. The CDR3 length is 15 residues. CDR1 and CDR2 from the germline V gene are LNHDA and SQIVND (reference sequence). This chain's CDR3 is CASSMAQVVSHEQFF. DNA for the CDR3: TGTGCCAGTAGTATGGCGCAGGTTGTCTCCCATGAGCAGTTCTTC.

V usage is TRBV29-1 and J usage is TRBJ2-7; possibly TRBD1 for D (6 bases). CDR1 is SQVTM, CDR2 ANQGSEA, per germline. The CDR3 consists of 15 residues. The germline V and J ends were trimmed by 5 bases and 2 bases, with 19 bases remaining between them. CDR3 sequence: CSVHPPLDRPYEQYF. For the CDR3, the DNA is TGCAGCGTTCACCCCCCGCTAGACAGGCCCTACGAGCAGTACTTC.

The chain links TRBV15 to TRBJ2-2; D tentatively reads TRBD1 or TRBD2 (6 bases each). Per germline, CDR1 LNHNV and CDR2 YYDKDF (reference sequence). CDR3 length equals 16 residues. The ends were cut back, 0 bases at V and 7 bases at J, with 15 bases in the middle. CDR3 sequence reads: CATSRERGPHGGELFF. DNA for the CDR3: TGTGCCACCAGCAGAGAACGGGGGCCCCATGGCGGGGAGCTGTTTTTT.

This chain connects TRBV30 to TRBJ2-7; D perhaps matches TRBD1 (5 bases). V was shortened by 2 bases and J by 6 bases, with 14 bases between the two germline ends. Germline V gene data show CDR1 as GTSNPN and CDR2 as SVGIG (reference sequence). The CDR3 totals 13 residues. CDR3 nucleotide sequence: TGTGCCTGGAGTAAGGGGTCCCTCCTCGAGCAGTACTTC. The encoded protein is CAWSKGSLLEQYF.

The chain couples TRBV6-1 to TRBJ2-7; possible D gene TRBD1, 6 bases. Germline CDR1 MNHNS, CDR2 SASEGT. The CDR3 is 14 amino acids. V shed 6 bases and J shed 2 bases, with 14 bases lying between them. CDR3 in DNA: TGTGCCAGCAGAGTTGACAGGATTGCCTACGAGCAGTACTTC. It specifies CASRVDRIAYEQYF.

The genes are TRBV15 and TRBJ2-6; possible D gene TRBD2, 6 bases. The V end was cut by 5 bases, the J end by 0 bases, with 8 bases between. The germline CDR1 and CDR2 sequences are LNHNV and YYDKDF (reference sequence). CDR3 length: 15 amino acids. The DNA for the CDR3 is TGTGCCACCAGCCAGGGAGGCTCTGGGGCCAACGTCCTGACTTTC. Its protein product is CATSQGGSGANVLTF.

DNA of the CDR3: TGTGCCAGCACCCCCCGACAGACCTCCTACGAGCAGTACTTC. Translating it yields CASTPRQTSYEQYF. The chain combines TRBV2 with TRBJ2-7; D perhaps matches TRBD1 (5 bases). V dropped 7 bases and J dropped 0 bases, with 13 bases sitting between them. The CDR3 covers 14 residues. Looked up from germline, CDR1 is SNHLY and CDR2 is FYNNEI.

This clone was detected a few times. The chain has TRBV28 and TRBJ1-1; no clear D gene. The CDR3 length is 14 residues. V gave up 3 bases and J gave up 3 bases, with 11 bases separating them. Germline V gene lookup returns CDR1 MDHEN and CDR2 SYDVKM. For the CDR3, the DNA is TGTGCCAGCAGTTTGCGGTTCTGGGACACTGAAGCTTTCTTT. Its translation: CASSLRFWDTEAFF.

The table lists this clone with a few counts. This chain uses TRBV5-6 with TRBJ2-1; a weak D match, TRBD2 (6 bases). The CDR3 is 15 amino acids. Germline-derived CDR1 and CDR2 are SGHDT and YYEEEE. Trimming removed 4 bases at V and 5 bases at J, with 16 bases between. The CDR3 region is CASSRRGEADNEQFF. In DNA form, the CDR3 reads TGTGCCAGCAGCCGGCGGGGAGAGGCGGACAATGAGCAGTTCTTC.

With regard to this clone: A much larger clone is a single base away; this may be a read error. This chain uses TRBV4-3 with TRBJ2-3; a possible D gene is TRBD2 (6 bases). Germline CDR1 LGHNA, CDR2 YSLEER. Trimming cost V 0 bases and J 1 base, with 8 bases left between them. The CDR3 totals 15 residues. This chain's CDR3 is CASSQELAGTDTQYF. CDR3 coding DNA: TGCGCCAGCAGCCAAGAACTAGCTGGCACAGATACGCAGTATTTT.

This clone was detected once. The chain joins TRBV19 to TRBJ1-2; TRBD1 is a possible D gene (5 bases). Per germline, CDR1 LNHDA and CDR2 SQIVND (reference sequence). The CDR3 runs 13 residues. Trimming removed 6 bases from V and 3 bases from J, with 11 bases in between. The CDR3 DNA follows: TGTGCCAGTAGATTTGGGGCGGACTATGGCTACACCTTC. This codes for CASRFGADYGYTF. Complete variable domain (other parts from reference TRBV19 and TRBJ1-2): DGGITQSPKYLFRKEGQNVTLSCEQNLNHDAMYWYRQDPGQGLRLIYYSQIVNDFQKGDIAEGYSVSREKKESFPLTVTSAQKNPTAFYLCASRFGADYGYTFGSGTRLTVV.

This clone has more than one count but fewer than ten. The V gene is TRBV11-3, the J gene TRBJ2-1, with D possibly matching TRBD2 (6 bases). From germline, CDR1 is SGHNT and CDR2 YENEEA. Trimming stripped 0 bases from V and 7 bases from J, with 10 bases between. This CDR3 comprises 14 residues. In DNA form, the CDR3 reads TGTGCCAGCAGCTTAGACGGTGGGAGGAATGAGCAGTTCTTC. It yields the protein CASSLDGGRNEQFF.

The chain recombines TRBV6-5 with TRBJ2-7; D ambiguous. Deletions cut 2 bases from V and 3 bases from J, with 11 bases between. Germline values: CDR1 MNHEY, CDR2 SVGAGI. This CDR3 region has 14 residues. The CDR3 protein is CASSYRTDLYEQYF. DNA of the CDR3: TGTGCCAGCAGTTACAGGACGGATCTCTACGAGCAGTACTTC.

The V gene is TRBV28, the J gene TRBJ2-3; D is ambiguous. Per the germline V gene, CDR1 is MDHEN and CDR2 is SYDVKM. CDR3 size: 15 residues. The germline V and J ends were trimmed by 8 bases and 2 bases, with 17 bases remaining between them. The CDR3 nucleotides read TGTGCCAGCGTCGCCCCAGGAATACACACAGATACGCAGTATTTT. This sequence encodes CASVAPGIHTDTQYF.

The chain joins TRBV4-1 to TRBJ2-1, with D possibly TRBD2 on 7 matching bases. This CDR3 is 14 amino acids long. CDR1 and CDR2 (germline): MGHRA, YSYEKL. V shed 4 bases and J shed 6 bases, with 13 bases lying between them. CDR3 DNA: TGCGCCAGCAGCCCATGGGCGGGGGCCAATGAGCAGTTCTTC. It yields the protein CASSPWAGANEQFF.

This clone was seen repeatedly, ten times or more. V gene TRBV19 combines with J gene TRBJ2-1; 8 positions agree with TRBD2. The CDR3 contains 15 residues. Trimming removed 3 bases from V and 3 bases from J; junction bases left unmatched: 4. The V gene's germline CDR1 is LNHDA and CDR2 SQIVND (reference sequence). The CDR3 bases are TGTGCCAGTAGTATCCAACTAGCGGTCTACAATGAGCAGTTCTTC. Its translation: CASSIQLAVYNEQFF.

V usage is TRBV9 and J usage is TRBJ2-3; 9 positions match TRBD2. Germline V gives CDR1 SGDLS, CDR2 YYNGEE. The CDR3 totals 16 residues. V gave up 0 bases and J gave up 3 bases; unmatched junction bases: 5. Here the CDR3 reads CASSVGSSGKTDTQYF. The CDR3 DNA follows: TGTGCCAGCAGCGTAGGTTCTAGCGGGAAGACAGATACGCAGTATTTT.

In this sample, this clone turned up many times. The rearrangement uses TRBV6-1 and TRBJ2-1, with TRBD2 identical over 12 bases. Germline CDR1 and CDR2: MNHNS and SASEGT. This CDR3 is 15 amino acids long. With 3 bases clipped from V and 9 bases from J, the junction kept 6 bases outside the gene matches. The CDR3 nucleotides are TGTGCCAGCAGTGACGGACTAGCGGGGCTCGGTGAGCAGTTCTTC. Translation: CASSDGLAGLGEQFF.

The rearrangement joins TRBV18 to TRBJ1-5; the D is unclear. This CDR3 has 15 amino acids. Trimming left V 4 bases short and J 1 base short, with 11 bases between. Looked up from germline, CDR1 is KGHSH and CDR2 is LQKENI. The CDR3 nucleotides are TGTGCCAGCTCACTCAGTGGACCGAGCAATCAGCCCCAGCATTTT. Its translation: CASSLSGPSNQPQHF.

This clone was picked up one time. This chain joins TRBV4-3 and TRBJ1-2, with unresolved D. Germline V lookup: CDR1 LGHNA, CDR2 YSLEER. V was trimmed by 1 base and J by 3 bases, leaving 6 bases between them. This CDR3 is built from 13 residues. The DNA of the CDR3 is TGCGCCAGCAGCCAAGGGGCCTACTATGGCTACACCTTC. Residues: CASSQGAYYGYTF.